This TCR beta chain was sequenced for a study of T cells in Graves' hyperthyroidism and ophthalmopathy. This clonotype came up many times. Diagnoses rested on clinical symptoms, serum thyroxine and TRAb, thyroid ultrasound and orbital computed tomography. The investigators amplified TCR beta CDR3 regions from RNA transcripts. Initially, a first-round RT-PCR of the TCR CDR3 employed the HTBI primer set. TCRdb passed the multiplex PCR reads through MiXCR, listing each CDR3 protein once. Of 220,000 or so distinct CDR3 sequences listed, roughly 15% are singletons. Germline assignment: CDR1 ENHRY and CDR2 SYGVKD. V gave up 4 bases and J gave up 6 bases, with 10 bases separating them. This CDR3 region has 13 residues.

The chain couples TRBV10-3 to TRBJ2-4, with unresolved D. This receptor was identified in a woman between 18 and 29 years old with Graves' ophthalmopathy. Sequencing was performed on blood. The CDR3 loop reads CAISGGSLNIQYF. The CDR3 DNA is TGTGCCATCAGTGGCGGCAGTTTAAACATTCAGTACTTC.